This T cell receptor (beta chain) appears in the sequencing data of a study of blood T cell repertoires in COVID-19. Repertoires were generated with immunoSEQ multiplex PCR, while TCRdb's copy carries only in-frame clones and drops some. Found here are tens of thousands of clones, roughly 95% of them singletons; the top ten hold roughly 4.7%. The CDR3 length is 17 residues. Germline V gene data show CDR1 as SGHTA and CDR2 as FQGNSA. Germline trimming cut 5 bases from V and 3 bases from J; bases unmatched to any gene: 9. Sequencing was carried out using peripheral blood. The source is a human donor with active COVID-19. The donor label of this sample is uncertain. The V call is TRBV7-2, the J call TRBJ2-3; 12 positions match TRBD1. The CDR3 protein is CASSHLRDRGRTDTQYF. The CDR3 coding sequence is TGTGCCAGCAGCCACCTCCGGGACAGGGGGCGGACAGATACGCAGTATTTT. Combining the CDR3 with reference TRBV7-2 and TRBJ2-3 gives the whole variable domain GAGVSQSPSNKVTEKGKDVELRCDPISGHTALYWYRQSLGQGLEFLIYFQGNSAPDKSGLPSDRFSAERTGGSVSTLTIQRTQQEDSAVYLCASSHLRDRGRTDTQYFGPGTRLTVL.